This is a list of T cell receptor beta chains from one sample in a study of CD8 T cells in Susac syndrome. TCRdb itself ran the immunoSEQ multiplex PCR reads through MiXCR, one entry per CDR3 protein. The data show about 110,000 distinct CDR3 sequences, around 94% seen once. Sequenced material: CD8+ T cells from PBMCs. Every receptor here comes from a human donor with Susac syndrome. CDR3s include the opening cysteine and the closing phenylalanine or tryptophan. The D gene is left open where the match is weak. Expanded clones are given a class, and other clones once, few, many or no size at all.

d_call j_call v_call cdr3_length clone_size cdr3_aa cdr3_nt
- TRBJ1-5 TRBV27 12 - CASGGGSQPQHF TGTGCCAGCGGCGGGGGAAGTCAGCCCCAGCATTTT
- TRBJ2-1 TRBV9 13 - CASSGSGDSGQFF TGTGCCAGCAGCGGTAGCGGGGACAGCGGGCAGTTCTTC
- TRBJ2-7 TRBV10-2 12 - CASRGAAYEQYF TGCGCCAGCAGGGGGGCAGCCTACGAGCAGTACTTC
- TRBJ2-7 TRBV7-9 14 - CASRVGGGDYEQYF TGTGCCAGCAGGGTCGGAGGGGGGGACTACGAGCAGTACTTC
TRBD1 TRBJ1-1 TRBV6-5 15 - CASNPTTGVDTEAFF TGTGCCAGCAACCCTACGACAGGGGTGGACACTGAAGCTTTCTTT
- TRBJ1-2 TRBV4-2 15 - CASSQGGNRPYGYTF TGTGCCAGCAGCCAAGGAGGAAACAGACCGTATGGCTACACCTTC
- TRBJ1-2 TRBV9 11 - CASSAPPGYTF TGTGCCAGCAGCGCCCCCCCAGGCTACACCTTC
- TRBJ1-4 TRBV12-3/TRBV12-4 16 - CASSPPFRGGGEKLFF TGTGCCAGCAGTCCGCCCTTCAGGGGCGGAGGAGAAAAACTGTTTTTT
- TRBJ2-3 TRBV12-3/TRBV12-4 15 - CASSFGTTSTDTQYF TGTGCCAGCAGTTTCGGGACAACTAGCACAGATACGCAGTATTTT
- TRBJ2-2 TRBV12-3/TRBV12-4 16 - CASSPIRGANTGELFF TGTGCCAGCAGTCCCATAAGAGGGGCGAACACCGGGGAGCTGTTTTTT
TRBD1 TRBJ2-7 TRBV2 15 - CASSASGTGIYEQYF TGTGCCAGCAGTGCCAGCGGGACAGGGATCTACGAGCAGTACTTC
- TRBJ2-2 TRBV2 11 - CASRYTGELFF TGTGCCAGCAGGTACACCGGGGAGCTGTTTTTT
TRBD2 TRBJ2-1 TRBV5-1 14 - CASSSSGGNNEQFF TGCGCCAGCAGCTCCAGCGGGGGGAACAATGAGCAGTTCTTC
TRBD1 TRBJ2-1 TRBV5-1 16 - CASSLVGGRSYNEQFF TGCGCCAGCAGCTTGGTAGGGGGCCGCTCCTACAATGAGCAGTTCTTC
TRBD1 TRBJ1-3 TRBV7-6 15 - CASSQQGGSGNTIYF TGTGCCAGCAGCCAACAGGGGGGATCTGGAAACACCATATATTTT
- TRBJ2-7 TRBV2 15 - CASLTGGGWDYEQYF TGTGCCAGCCTCACAGGGGGGGGCTGGGACTACGAGCAGTACTTC
TRBD2 TRBJ2-1 TRBV4-1 14 - CASSRGGQYNEQFF TGCGCCAGCAGCCGCGGGGGGCAGTACAATGAGCAGTTCTTC
- TRBJ2-3 TRBV27 16 - CASSTLGGGWGDTQYF TGTGCCAGCAGTACTCTTGGAGGGGGATGGGGAGATACGCAGTATTTT
TRBD2 TRBJ2-1 TRBV6-6 16 - CASSYSTSGGYNEQFF TGTGCCAGCAGTTACTCGACTAGCGGGGGGTACAATGAGCAGTTCTTC
- TRBJ2-5 TRBV9 15 - CASSVGPAPSETQYF TGTGCCAGCAGCGTAGGCCCCGCTCCTTCAGAGACCCAGTACTTC
- TRBJ1-2 TRBV27 17 - CASSLTLSAGGRYGYTF TGTGCCAGCAGTTTAACCCTCTCCGCCGGGGGCCGCTATGGCTACACCTTC
- TRBJ1-1 TRBV2 12 - CASSDSGAEAFF TGTGCCAGCAGTGATTCTGGAGCTGAAGCTTTCTTT
- TRBJ2-3 TRBV20-1 13 once CSARGRSTDTQYF TGCAGTGCTAGGGGCAGGAGCACAGATACGCAGTATTTT
TRBD1 TRBJ2-5 TRBV12-3/TRBV12-4 15 - CASSWDRGSGETQYF TGTGCCAGCAGTTGGGACAGGGGATCTGGGGAGACCCAGTACTTC
TRBD1 TRBJ1-5 TRBV3-1 17 - CASSHQKGGQRRFPQHF TGTGCCAGCAGCCATCAAAAGGGGGGACAGCGGAGGTTCCCACAGCATTTT
- TRBJ2-3 TRBV19 12 - CASSIRRDTQYF TGTGCCAGTAGTATACGGAGGGATACGCAGTATTTT
- TRBJ2-5 TRBV13 14 - CASSAGGAIETQYF TGTGCCAGCAGCGCAGGGGGGGCGATCGAGACCCAGTACTTC
- TRBJ2-1 TRBV12-5 19 - CASGLVPSGIGGPTNEQFF TGTGCTAGTGGTTTGGTACCCTCGGGGATAGGGGGACCGACCAATGAGCAGTTCTTC
- TRBJ1-5 TRBV4-3 15 - CASSPGRGEYQPQHF TGCGCCAGCAGCCCGGGACGGGGGGAATATCAGCCCCAGCATTTT
- TRBJ2-7 TRBV27 14 once CASSFIPFSDEQYF TGTGCCAGCAGTTTCATCCCCTTTTCGGACGAGCAGTACTTC
- TRBJ2-3 TRBV15 10 - CATGSDTQYF TGTGCCACTGGCTCAGATACGCAGTATTTT
- TRBJ1-1 TRBV20-1 14 - CSARPTEGITEAFF TGCAGTGCTAGACCCACTGAGGGGATCACTGAAGCTTTCTTT
- TRBJ1-2 TRBV21-1 13 - CASPKKRRAGYTF TGTGCCAGCCCTAAAAAGAGAAGGGCCGGCTACACCTTC
TRBD1 TRBJ1-1 TRBV11-1 12 - CASSSTGGRAFF TGTGCCAGCAGCTCCACAGGGGGGAGAGCTTTCTTT
TRBD1 TRBJ2-3 TRBV9 15 - CASSPQGQSTDTQYF TGTGCCAGCAGCCCCCAGGGACAGAGCACAGATACGCAGTATTTT
- TRBJ2-7 TRBV29-1 13 - CSVVGPRGYEQYF TGCAGCGTTGTAGGCCCCAGGGGCTACGAGCAGTACTTC
- TRBJ2-3 TRBV25-1 14 once CASSEEGTLDTQYF TGTGCCAGCAGTGAAGAGGGAACCTTAGATACGCAGTATTTT
- TRBJ1-1 TRBV4-1 15 - CASSQDRPGADEAFF TGCGCCAGCAGCCAAGATCGCCCGGGGGCCGATGAAGCTTTCTTT
TRBD2 TRBJ2-3 TRBV20-1 14 - CSATSGGGGNTQYF TGCAGTGCTACTAGCGGGGGGGGCGGCAATACGCAGTATTTT
- TRBJ2-7 TRBV2 13 - CASLTRITYEQYF TGTGCCAGCCTTACCAGGATCACCTACGAGCAGTACTTC
- TRBJ2-1 TRBV4-1 16 - CASSQRSGNSYNEQFF TGCGCCAGCAGCCAAAGGAGCGGAAATTCCTACAATGAGCAGTTCTTC
- TRBJ2-1 TRBV4-2 15 - CASSQGATEFVEQFF TGTGCCAGCAGCCAAGGGGCGACGGAATTCGTTGAGCAGTTCTTC
- TRBJ2-1 TRBV3-1 14 - CASSLAGPQNEQFF TGTGCCAGCAGCCTTGCAGGACCCCAGAATGAGCAGTTCTTC
TRBD1 TRBJ2-4 TRBV2 14 - CASSGGTGRDIQYF TGTGCCAGCAGTGGAGGGACAGGGAGGGACATTCAGTACTTC
TRBD1 TRBJ2-2 TRBV6-5 15 - CASGMTNRGIGELFF TGTGCCAGCGGAATGACAAACAGGGGAATCGGGGAGCTGTTTTTT
TRBD1 TRBJ2-3 TRBV27 15 - CASTGFDRGTDTQYF TGTGCCAGCACGGGATTCGACAGGGGCACAGATACGCAGTATTTT